A selection of T cell receptor beta chains follows, all from one sample in a study of cytomegalovirus exposure and HLA in healthy donors. The repertoire was sequenced with immunoSEQ multiplex PCR; TCRdb's copy has only in-frame clones and lacks some. The sample lists over 200,000 clones, roughly 68% occurring once. Material for sequencing was PBMCs. The source of these receptors is a man in his forties in good health and CMV-seropositive. CDR3s include the opening cysteine and the closing phenylalanine or tryptophan. A D gene is named only where the DNA matches it firmly. Where a row states a size, it is once, few, many or the class of an expanded clone; other rows omit it.

abundance	d_gene	j_gene	v_gene	CDR3nt	CDR3aa
.	TRBD1	TRBJ1-5	TRBV28	TGTGCCAGCAGTTCGGGACAGCCGAATCAGCCCCAGCATTTT	CASSSGQPNQPQHF
.	.	TRBJ2-5	TRBV19	TGTGCCAGTAGTCTCCACAGGGAAGAGACCCAGTACTTC	CASSLHREETQYF
.	TRBD2	TRBJ2-3	TRBV6-5	TGTGCCAGCAGTTACTTTGCGGGGGGCACAGATACGCAGTATTTT	CASSYFAGGTDTQYF
.	.	TRBJ1-1	TRBV5-4	TGTGCCAGCAGCCTGGACAGATTGAACACTGAAGCTTTCTTT	CASSLDRLNTEAFF
.	TRBD1	TRBJ1-2	TRBV5-6	TGTGCCAGCAGCGGGGGACAGGGCTACTATGGCTACACCTTC	CASSGGQGYYGYTF
.	TRBD1	TRBJ2-5	TRBV7-7	TGTGCCAGCAGCTTGGACAGGGGCGAGACCCAGTACTTC	CASSLDRGETQYF
.	.	TRBJ1-2	TRBV11-2	TGTGCCAGCAGCTTATCGGGCAGGGAGGACTATGGCTACACCTTC	CASSLSGREDYGYTF
.	TRBD1	TRBJ2-4	TRBV6-7	TGTGCCAGCAGTTGCCCAGGGGGCTTATGTGAAAACATTCAGTACTTC	CASSCPGGLCENIQYF
.	TRBD1	TRBJ2-1	TRBV2	TGTGCCAGCAGGGGCCGGGACAGTGCCAATGAGCAGTTCTTC	CASRGRDSANEQFF
.	TRBD1	TRBJ2-5	TRBV5-6	TGTGCCAGCAGCTTAACCTCAGGGGGCCGGGAGACCCAGTACTTC	CASSLTSGGRETQYF
.	TRBD1	TRBJ1-6	TRBV5-4	TGTGCCAGCAGCTTAGGAAGATCAAGGGGGACAGATTCACCCCTCCACTTT	CASSLGRSRGTDSPLHF
.	.	TRBJ2-5	TRBV4-1	TGCGCCGCCGGAGGAGAGACCCAGTACTTC	CAAGGETQYF
few	.	TRBJ1-4	TRBV7-9	TGTGCCAGCAGCGACCCCCTTGGGGCGTCGGAAAAACTGTTTTTT	CASSDPLGASEKLFF
few	.	TRBJ2-7	TRBV18	TGTGCCAGCTCACCAGGGCAGGGCGAGCAGTACTTC	CASSPGQGEQYF
.	.	TRBJ2-1	TRBV5-4	TGTGCCAGCAGCACCTTAGGGGGGGCCTCCTACAATGAGCAGTTCTTC	CASSTLGGASYNEQFF
.	TRBD2	TRBJ2-3	TRBV5-4	TGTGCCAGCAGCAAAACTAGCGGGGTCACAGATACGCAGTATTTT	CASSKTSGVTDTQYF
.	.	TRBJ1-4	TRBV6-1	TGTGCCAGCAGTGGAGGCTTCTGGAAGGAAAAACTGTTTTTT	CASSGGFWKEKLFF
.	.	TRBJ1-1	TRBV7-2	TGTGCCAGCAGCGTACAGGAGAACACTGAAGCTTTCTTT	CASSVQENTEAFF
.	.	TRBJ2-7	TRBV7-9	TGTGCCAGCAGCTCTTCGGGTGCCTACGAGCAGTACTTC	CASSSSGAYEQYF
.	.	TRBJ2-3	TRBV5-1	TGCGCCAGCAGCCTAAGCACAGATACGCAGTATTTT	CASSLSTDTQYF
.	.	TRBJ1-2	TRBV29-1	TGCAGCGTTGATAGCGGGGACCTAGACTATGGCTACACCTTC	CSVDSGDLDYGYTF
.	.	TRBJ1-2	TRBV6-5	TGTGCCAGCAGTAGAGGGAGAGGAGATGGCTACACCTTC	CASSRGRGDGYTF
.	TRBD1	TRBJ2-7	TRBV5-1	TGCGCCAGCAGCTTCACAGGGGATTCCTACGAGCAGTACTTC	CASSFTGDSYEQYF
.	TRBD1	TRBJ2-6	TRBV5-6	TGTGCCAGCAGCCCACAGGGGGTCAACGTCCTGACTTTC	CASSPQGVNVLTF
.	TRBD1	TRBJ1-6	TRBV9	TGTGCCAGCAGCGTCGACAGGGGGCAGGATTCACCCCTCCACTTT	CASSVDRGQDSPLHF
.	TRBD2	TRBJ2-1	TRBV27	TGTGCCAGCAGTTTATCAGTAGCGGGGGAACACAGTGAGCAGTTCTTC	CASSLSVAGEHSEQFF
.	TRBD2	TRBJ2-6	TRBV19	TGTGCCAGTAGTCGGGGGGTGCCTGGGGCCAACGTCCTGACTTTC	CASSRGVPGANVLTF
.	.	TRBJ2-7	TRBV20-1	TGCAGTGCCCTAAGGGGGTGGGAGCAGTACTTC	CSALRGWEQYF
.	TRBD1	TRBJ1-4	TRBV5-4	TGTGCCAGCAGTTCACGGACAGGCGTGAATGAAAAACTGTTTTTT	CASSSRTGVNEKLFF
.	.	TRBJ2-2	TRBV5-1	TGCGCCAGCAGCCAGGGATTGGACACCGGGGAGCTGTTTTTT	CASSQGLDTGELFF
.	TRBD1	TRBJ2-7	TRBV5-1	TGCGCCAGCAGCCAGGGGGTGAACTACGAGCAGTACTTC	CASSQGVNYEQYF
few	.	TRBJ2-7	TRBV10-3	TGTGCCACACGGCTCGACAGCACCTACGAGCAGTACTTC	CATRLDSTYEQYF
.	.	TRBJ1-1	TRBV7-8	TGTGCCAGCAGCCCCTCGAGGGGGGGCAGGGCTTTCTTT	CASSPSRGGRAFF
.	.	TRBJ2-1	TRBV27	TGTGCCAGCAGTCACGGGTCGGCGAATGAGCAGTTCTTC	CASSHGSANEQFF
.	.	TRBJ1-2	TRBV2	TGTGCCAGCAGTGAACTGGCGGCGGGTTACCTTTATGGCTACACCTTC	CASSELAAGYLYGYTF
.	TRBD2	TRBJ2-5	TRBV25-1	TGTGCCAGCAGTGGCCAAGTGCGGGGGGGCACTGAGACCCAGTACTTC	CASSGQVRGGTETQYF
once	TRBD1	TRBJ2-1	TRBV2	TGTGCCAGCACAACCCTAGAAGAACAGGGGAAGAACAATGAGCAGTTCTTC	CASTTLEEQGKNNEQFF
.	TRBD1	TRBJ2-1	TRBV29-1	TGCAGCGTCGGACAGGGGGTTCCTGAAAGTGAGCAGTTCTTC	CSVGQGVPESEQFF
.	TRBD1	TRBJ1-2	TRBV29-1	TGCAGCGTCGGAGGGGGCGCGAGTGGCTACACCTTC	CSVGGGASGYTF
once	.	TRBJ2-7	TRBV4-2	TGTGCCAGCAGCCTCGGAAGGGACATAAGCTACGAGCAGTACTTC	CASSLGRDISYEQYF
.	.	TRBJ2-1	TRBV29-1	TGCAGCGTTGGCCTGGACTCTGGCAATGAGCAGTTCTTC	CSVGLDSGNEQFF
few	TRBD2	TRBJ2-7	TRBV19	TGTGCCAGTAGTATAGCGCCACTAGCGGCGAACAATAATTACGAGCAGTACTTC	CASSIAPLAANNNYEQYF
.	TRBD1	TRBJ2-1	TRBV9	TGTGCCAGCAGCAGGACAGGGGGCTCCTACAATGAGCAGTTCTTC	CASSRTGGSYNEQFF
.	.	TRBJ1-1	TRBV19	TGTGCCAGTAGTATCGGGGGGTTAATGAACACTGAAGCTTTCTTT	CASSIGGLMNTEAFF
few	.	TRBJ1-6	TRBV2	TGTGCCAGCAAGGGGATAGATAATTCACCCCTCCACTTT	CASKGIDNSPLHF
.	TRBD2	TRBJ2-7	TRBV4-1	TGCGCCAGCAGCCAACTTAGCGGGGGGCCCTACGAGCAGTACTTC	CASSQLSGGPYEQYF
.	.	TRBJ2-3	TRBV23-1	TGCGCCAGCAGCTCCGGGACTTGCACAGATACGCAGTATTTT	CASSSGTCTDTQYF
.	.	TRBJ1-1	TRBV4-2	TGTGCCAGCAGCCAAGAACGGAATAGGGGCACTGAAGCTTTCTTT	CASSQERNRGTEAFF
.	.	TRBJ1-2	TRBV6-6	TGTGCCAGCAGAAGGACACAAAACTATGGCTACACCTTC	CASRRTQNYGYTF
.	.	TRBJ2-1	TRBV14	TGTGCCAGCAGCGCAGGGATTGAGCAGTTCTTC	CASSAGIEQFF